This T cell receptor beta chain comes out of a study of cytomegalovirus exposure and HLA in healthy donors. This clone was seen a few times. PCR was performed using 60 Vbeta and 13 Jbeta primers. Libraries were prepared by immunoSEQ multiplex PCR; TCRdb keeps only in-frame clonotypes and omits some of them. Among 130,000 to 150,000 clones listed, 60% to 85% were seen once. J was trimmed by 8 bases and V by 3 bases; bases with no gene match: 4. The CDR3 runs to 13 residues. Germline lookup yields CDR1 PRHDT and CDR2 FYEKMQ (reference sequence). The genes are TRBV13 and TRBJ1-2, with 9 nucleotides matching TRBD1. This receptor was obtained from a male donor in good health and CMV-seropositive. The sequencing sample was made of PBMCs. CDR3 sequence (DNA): TGTGCCAGCAGCTTTGGGACAGGGAACGGCTACACCTTC. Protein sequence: CASSFGTGNGYTF.